This T cell receptor beta chain was found in a study of blood T cell repertoires in COVID-19. Looking at the study overall: The cDNA or gDNA used as material had been derived from T cells, B-cell-depleted T cells, or PBMCs.

Generated by immunoSEQ multiplex PCR, the TCRdb table keeps only in-frame clones and is missing some. This table has hundreds of thousands of clones, approximately 86% appearing once. During active infection, Seattle patients enrolled and were then monitored through disease. This clone was recorded once. V was shortened by 6 bases and J by 3 bases, with 12 bases between the two germline ends. There are 13 residues in the CDR3. Germline V gives CDR1 MNHEY, CDR2 SMNVEV (reference sequence). Specimen: peripheral blood. The chain recombines TRBV27 with TRBJ2-7; D is unresolved. The clonotype originates from a woman aged 55-75 years with COVID-19, enrolled during active disease. CDR3 sequence reads: CASRRNNIYEQYF. The CDR3 DNA is TGTGCCAGCAGGCGGAACAATATCTACGAGCAGTACTTC.